Shown below are 32 T cell receptor beta chains from a single sample sequenced in a study of naive and memory T cell subsets. Both TRBC1 and TRBC2 were covered by a beta constant-region primer of two equimolar oligonucleotides. Four rounds of PCR amplified the ligated cDNA using nested alpha and beta constant-region primers plus SP2. TCRdb independently ran MiXCR on the UMI-ligation and nested PCR reads; one entry per CDR3 protein. Of approximately 150,000 distinct CDR3 sequences in the sample, roughly 23% were seen once. Whole-study findings and limits: Naive repertoires, especially CD8, held a few larger clonotypes, possibly memory cells re-expressing CD45RA.

Which antigens these TCRs recognize remains unknown. Sequenced input: naive CD4+ T cells from blood. The receptors originated from a human donor in good health.

This clonotype was counted a few times. The chain is built from TRBV20-1 and TRBJ1-6; a weak D match, TRBD1 (6 bases). The CDR3 contains 14 residues. The V end lost 0 bases, the J end lost 6 bases, and 9 bases lay between the germline ends. Germline V gene data show CDR1 as DFQATT and CDR2 as SNEGSKA (reference sequence). The CDR3 region has the DNA TGCAGTGCTAGAGATCAGGGGCCTAATTCACCCCTCCACTTT. As protein: CSARDQGPNSPLHF.

This rearrangement joins TRBV4-3 to TRBJ2-7, with 13 positions matching TRBD2. V lost 4 bases and J lost 2; bases outside the gene matches: 5. The germline V gene encodes CDR1 LGHNA and CDR2 YSLEER. The CDR3 covers 16 residues. CDR3 sequence reads: CASSPQGLAGTYEQYF. Here the CDR3 DNA reads TGCGCCAGCAGCCCACAGGGACTAGCGGGAACCTACGAGCAGTACTTC.

The J gene is TRBJ2-1, the V gene TRBV29-1; perhaps TRBD2 as D (5 bases). The CDR3 runs 12 residues. The V and J ends lost 5 bases and 9 bases respectively, with 14 bases between them. In germline, CDR1 is SQVTM, CDR2 ANQGSEA. For the CDR3, the DNA is TGCAGCGTTAAGACCGGGGAAGGTGAGCAGTTCTTC. Translating gives CSVKTGEGEQFF.

This clonotype was counted a few times. This chain uses TRBV6-5 with TRBJ2-1; D is unresolved. The CDR3 consists of 13 residues. CDR1 and CDR2 (germline): MNHEY, SVGAGI. Trimming took off 2 bases at V and 7 bases at J, with 9 bases between the two ends. As DNA, the CDR3 is TGTGCCAGCAGTTACCTCCCGGGTAATGAGCAGTTCTTC. This codes for CASSYLPGNEQFF.

This chain connects TRBV29-1 to TRBJ2-6; 9 nucleotides match TRBD2. This CDR3 comprises 17 residues. Germline assignment: CDR1 SQVTM and CDR2 ANQGSEA. V was clipped by 5 bases and J by 3 bases; unmatched bases: 11. CDR3 nucleotides: TGCAGCGTTAGGGGGACTAGCAGGAAGGATGGGGCCAACGTCCTGACTTTC. It yields the protein CSVRGTSRKDGANVLTF.

A few counts support this clonotype. The chain carries TRBV6-6 and TRBJ2-7; TRBD1 matches 9 bases. J lost 7 bases, V lost 6 bases, and 10 bases had no gene match. The CDR3 has 14 amino acids. Germline CDR1 MNHNY, CDR2 SVGAGI (reference sequence). The CDR3 DNA follows: TGTGCCAGCAGCCGTAAACAGGGGGCGGAAGAGCAGTACTTC. It codes for CASSRKQGAEEQYF.

The V gene is TRBV7-2, the J gene TRBJ1-1; D is unresolved. Germline V gene lookup returns CDR1 SGHTA and CDR2 FQGNSA. The CDR3 is 13 amino acids. V was shortened by 5 bases and J by 1 base, with 8 bases between the two germline ends. CDR3 sequence reads: CASSTTWNTEAFF. CDR3 sequence (DNA): TGTGCCAGCAGCACCACCTGGAACACTGAAGCTTTCTTT.

The V and J genes are TRBV9 and TRBJ2-1; D is unresolved. CDR3 length: 15 amino acids. V lost 4 bases and J lost 0, with 11 bases in between. Germline CDR1 SGDLS, CDR2 YYNGEE. In nucleotides, the CDR3 is TGTGCCAGCAGCCTTAGTAGTAGCTCCTACAATGAGCAGTTCTTC. Translating it yields CASSLSSSSYNEQFF.

This clonotype was seen repeatedly, ten times or more. This chain uses TRBV7-9 with TRBJ2-2; 12 bases are a match to TRBD2. The CDR3 loop spans 19 amino acids. V dropped 7 bases and J dropped 0; count of bases not matched to a gene: 12. Germline values: CDR1 SEHNR, CDR2 FQNEAQ (reference sequence). Here the CDR3 reads CASTTYLLAGGTNTGELFF. The CDR3 DNA follows: TGTGCCAGCACCACTTACTTACTAGCGGGAGGAACGAACACCGGGGAGCTGTTTTTT.

In its sample, this clonotype was seen a few times. The chain couples TRBV12-3 or TRBV12-4 to TRBJ2-7, with a possible D match to TRBD1 (6 bases). The V end lost 6 bases, the J end lost 3 bases, and 15 bases lay between the germline ends. The length of the CDR3 is 14 residues. The CDR3, as DNA: TGTGCCAGCAGCCCTTACAGGGAAGGCTACGAGCAGTACTTC. Protein product: CASSPYREGYEQYF.

The rearrangement links TRBV2 to TRBJ2-1, with a tentative D call TRBD2 (5 bases). With 1 base removed from V and 9 bases from J, the gap between germline ends came to 16 bases. CDR1 and CDR2 (germline): SNHLY, FYNNEI. The CDR3 length is 15 residues. The CDR3 nucleotides read TGTGCCAGCAGTGAAGTTGGGGAGATAGTTGGTGAGCAGTTCTTC. This translates into CASSEVGEIVGEQFF. The whole variable domain, remainder taken from reference TRBV2 and TRBJ2-1, is EPEVTQTPSHQVTQMGQEVILRCVPISNHLYFYWYRQILGQKVEFLVSFYNNEISEKSEIFDDQFSVERPDGSNFTLKIRSTKLEDSAMYFCASSEVGEIVGEQFFGPGTRLTVL.

The rearrangement uses TRBV29-1 and TRBJ2-5; D unclear. This CDR3 has 12 amino acids. The V end lost 4 bases, the J end lost 1 base, and 7 bases lay between the germline ends. Germline V gene sequence: CDR1 SQVTM, CDR2 ANQGSEA. The CDR3 sequence is CSVVFSQETQYF. CDR3 coding DNA: TGCAGCGTTGTTTTCAGCCAAGAGACCCAGTACTTC.

The chain has TRBV4-1 and TRBJ2-1; no clear D. Trimming took off 0 bases at V and 3 bases at J, with 9 bases between the two ends. CDR1 is MGHRA and CDR2 is YSYEKL in the germline V gene. This CDR3 is built from 15 residues. The CDR3 loop reads CASSQDRDGYNEQFF. DNA for the CDR3: TGCGCCAGCAGCCAAGATCGAGACGGCTACAATGAGCAGTTCTTC.

This chain connects TRBV27 to TRBJ2-2, with 7 bases that match TRBD2. CDR1 and CDR2 (germline): MNHEY, SMNVEV (reference sequence). The CDR3 has 13 amino acids. V dropped 1 base and J dropped 8; count of bases not matched to a gene: 1. The CDR3: CASSLWREGELFF. CDR3 nucleotide sequence: TGTGCCAGCAGTTTATGGCGGGAGGGGGAGCTGTTTTTT.

CDR3 amino acids: CASTLDPGVGEQYF. The DNA of the CDR3 is TGTGCCAGCACTCTAGACCCAGGGGTGGGGGAGCAGTACTTC. The chain is built from TRBV12-3 or TRBV12-4 and TRBJ2-7; D perhaps matches TRBD1 (6 bases). The ends were cut back, 7 bases at V and 7 bases at J, with 20 bases in the middle. The CDR3 spans 14 residues.

V and J are TRBV3-1 and TRBJ1-6; 9 bases map to TRBD1. V gave up 2 bases and J gave up 7 bases; unmatched junction bases: 6. This CDR3 is built from 16 residues. Germline CDR1 is LGHDT and CDR2 is YNNKEL (reference sequence). Written as DNA, the CDR3 is TGTGCCAGCAGCCAATACACGGGACAGGGAAATTCACCCCTCCACTTT. As protein: CASSQYTGQGNSPLHF.

The V call is TRBV27, the J call TRBJ2-5; D is unclear. Germline values: CDR1 MNHEY, CDR2 SMNVEV (reference sequence). This CDR3 has 12 amino acids. Trimming removed 4 bases at V and 2 bases at J, with 5 bases between. The CDR3 DNA reads TGTGCCAGCAGTTCTCATCAAGAGACCCAGTACTTC. Its protein product is CASSSHQETQYF.

The V and J genes are TRBV20-1 and TRBJ1-2, with D unresolved. Trimming took off 3 bases at V and 3 bases at J, with 11 bases between the two ends. CDR1 is DFQATT and CDR2 is SNEGSKA in the germline V gene (reference sequence). The CDR3 spans 13 residues. As DNA, the CDR3 is TGCAGTGCTAGTATACGGGAGGACTATGGCTACACCTTC. It is translated as CSASIREDYGYTF.

The chain uses TRBV20-1 and TRBJ2-7, with 8 bases identical to TRBD1. The CDR3 is 13 residues long. Germline V lookup: CDR1 DFQATT, CDR2 SNEGSKA (reference sequence). V dropped 3 bases and J dropped 3; count of bases not matched to a gene: 4. The CDR3 here is CSARIQGVYEQYF. The CDR3 DNA reads as TGCAGTGCTAGGATACAGGGGGTCTACGAGCAGTACTTC.

This chain connects TRBV30 to TRBJ1-3; weak D call: TRBD1 (5 bases). This CDR3 comprises 17 residues. From germline, CDR1 is GTSNPN and CDR2 SVGIG (reference sequence). Between the trimmed V and J ends, which lost 4 bases and 4 bases, there was a span of 23 bases. CDR3: CAWMNLNQGSGGNTIYF. The CDR3 nucleotides read TGTGCCTGGATGAACCTAAACCAGGGATCGGGAGGAAACACCATATATTTT. Complete variable domain (other parts from reference TRBV30 and TRBJ1-3): SQTIHQWPATLVQPVGSPLSLECTVEGTSNPNLYWYRQAAGRGLQLLFYSVGIGQISSEVPQNLSASRPQDRQFILSSKKLLLSDSGFYLCAWMNLNQGSGGNTIYFGEGSWLTVV.

This clonotype came up a few times. CDR3 protein: CASSFRGPTETQYF. The CDR3 nucleotides read TGTGCCAGCAGTTTCAGGGGTCCCACAGAGACCCAGTACTTC. The rearrangement uses TRBV12-3 or TRBV12-4 and TRBJ2-5, with TRBD1 as a possible D gene (6 bases). V lost 3 bases and J lost 4, with 12 bases in between. The CDR3 covers 14 residues.

This clonotype was seen just once. The chain combines TRBV7-6 with TRBJ2-1, with TRBD2 matching over 12 bases. V lost 5 bases and J lost 9; bases outside the gene matches: 11. The CDR3 covers 16 residues. Germline CDR1 SGHVS, CDR2 FNYEAQ. The chain's CDR3 is CASSTRLAGELSEQFF. CDR3 bases: TGTGCCAGCAGCACAAGACTAGCGGGAGAGTTGAGTGAGCAGTTCTTC.

This clonotype was seen many times. V usage is TRBV4-1 and J usage is TRBJ2-3; 11 bases align to TRBD1. The CDR3 is 16 residues long. Germline-derived CDR1 and CDR2 are MGHRA and YSYEKL. With 4 bases clipped from V and 4 bases from J, the junction kept 7 bases outside the gene matches. CDR3 region: CASSLGQGASSDTQYF. The CDR3 nucleotides read TGCGCCAGCAGCCTTGGACAGGGGGCTTCGTCAGATACGCAGTATTTT.

The sample holds a few counts of this clonotype. The rearrangement uses TRBV7-9 and TRBJ2-3; 7 positions match TRBD2. The CDR3 totals 11 residues. The germline V gene has CDR1 SEHNR and CDR2 FQNEAQ (reference sequence). V shed 11 bases and J 8 bases; nucleotides not matched to a gene: 7. In DNA form, the CDR3 reads TGTGCCGGGAGGGCCGCGGGTACGCAGTATTTT. Translated, it gives CAGRAAGTQYF.

The gene calls are TRBV6-1 and TRBJ2-3; the D is unclear. The V gene's germline CDR1 is MNHNS and CDR2 SASEGT. The CDR3 covers 14 residues. Trimming took off 7 bases at V and 2 bases at J, with 13 bases between the two ends. The CDR3 protein is CASIRAPVTDTQYF. DNA for the CDR3: TGTGCCAGCATTCGGGCACCCGTCACAGATACGCAGTATTTT.

This clonotype was recorded a few times. The V call is TRBV2, the J call TRBJ2-1, with a weak D call TRBD2 (6 bases). The V and J ends lost 6 bases and 10 bases respectively, with 16 bases between them. The CDR3 loop spans 13 amino acids. Germline CDR1 SNHLY, CDR2 FYNNEI. The CDR3 coding sequence is TGTGCCAGCAGGTCTGACGGGGGTTCGGAGCAGTTCTTC. Its translation: CASRSDGGSEQFF. The full variable domain, in which reference TRBV2 and TRBJ2-1 provide the parts outside the CDR3, is EPEVTQTPSHQVTQMGQEVILRCVPISNHLYFYWYRQILGQKVEFLVSFYNNEISEKSEIFDDQFSVERPDGSNFTLKIRSTKLEDSAMYFCASRSDGGSEQFFGPGTRLTVL.

This clonotype was recorded a few times. The chain uses TRBV7-3 and TRBJ2-3; 12 nucleotides align to TRBD2. Germline CDR1 and CDR2: SGHTA and FQGTGA. The CDR3 is made up of 16 amino acids. J lost 5 bases, V lost 4 bases, and 7 bases had no gene match. The CDR3 reads CASSWLAGGPVDTQYF. Written as DNA, the CDR3 is TGTGCCAGCAGCTGGCTAGCGGGAGGGCCAGTAGATACGCAGTATTTT.

The chain has TRBV24-1 and TRBJ2-1; 9 bases align to TRBD2. Per the germline V gene, CDR1 is KGHDR and CDR2 is SFDVKD. V lost 5 bases to trimming and J lost 5 bases; unmatched junction nucleotides: 15. This CDR3 region has 18 residues. CDR3 protein: CATSAGDGLAGTHNEQFF. The DNA for the CDR3 is TGTGCCACCAGTGCAGGGGACGGCCTAGCGGGGACCCACAATGAGCAGTTCTTC.

This clonotype was observed a few times. The chain carries TRBV20-1 and TRBJ2-3; 8 nucleotides agree with TRBD2. The germline gives CDR1 DFQATT, CDR2 SNEGSKA (reference sequence). Losses at the gene ends were 2 bases for V and 3 bases for J; bases not matched to a gene: 10. The CDR3 covers 16 residues. CDR3 in amino acids: CSARRPGGRGTDTQYF. The CDR3 DNA is TGCAGTGCTAGAAGACCGGGGGGGCGCGGAACAGATACGCAGTATTTT.

This clonotype was seen ten or more times. The gene calls are TRBV29-1 and TRBJ1-1, with 7 nucleotides matching TRBD1. This CDR3 has 13 residues. Looked up from germline, CDR1 is SQVTM and CDR2 is ANQGSEA. J lost 9 bases, V lost 5 bases, and 12 bases had no gene match. The CDR3 DNA follows: TGCAGCGTTCCTAGCCTCGGGACAGCTAAAGCTTTCTTT. As protein: CSVPSLGTAKAFF. Full variable domain (remainder filled in from reference TRBV29-1 and TRBJ1-1): SAVISQKPSRDICQRGTSLTIQCQVDSQVTMMFWYRQQPGQSLTLIATANQGSEATYESGFVIDKFPISRPNLTFSTLTVSNMSPEDSSIYLCSVPSLGTAKAFFGQGTRLTVV.

This clonotype was observed a handful of times. The chain carries TRBV3-1 and TRBJ1-1; D gene uncertain. The CDR3 consists of 14 residues. CDR1 and CDR2 (germline): LGHDT, YNNKEL (reference sequence). V dropped 2 bases and J dropped 0 bases, with 7 bases sitting between them. CDR3 in amino acids: CASSQRAVNTEAFF. The CDR3 DNA reads as TGTGCCAGCAGCCAAAGGGCGGTGAACACTGAAGCTTTCTTT.

This clonotype appeared a few times. The chain uses TRBV5-1 and TRBJ2-5; D gene ambiguous. CDR1 and CDR2 from the germline V gene are SGHRS and YFSETQ. The CDR3 has 14 residues. V was cut by 4 bases and J by 2 bases, with 12 bases left in between. The CDR3 coding sequence is TGCGCCAGCAGCCCTGTAGGAGAGCAAGAGACCCAGTACTTC. Its translation is CASSPVGEQETQYF.